The 19 T cell receptor beta chains given below trace back to one sample, sequenced in a study of T cell changes during pregnancy in multiple sclerosis (dated by TCRdb to the late 2010s). Libraries were made using the immunoSEQ multiplex PCR assay. TCRdb stores this immuneACCESS table with in-frame sequences only. Part of the clones is absent; in the studies checked, under half of the shortfall reflects unresolved V genes, and no reason is known for the rest. The sample has 35,000 to 45,000 clones on record, about 91% of them singletons. The biggest ten clones account for almost 2% of the sample. The sample in question was CD4+ T cells from peripheral blood mononuclear cells, obtained after pregnancy. The receptors come from a female donor in good health, enrolled as a control in a pregnancy study.

The rearrangement links TRBV29-1 to TRBJ1-1, with TRBD1 matching over 10 bases. Germline V lookup: CDR1 SQVTM, CDR2 ANQGSEA. This CDR3 spans 13 amino acids. V trimming: 7 bases; J trimming: 4 bases; junction bases outside the gene matches: 6. The CDR3 DNA follows: TGCAGCGCCCGGACAGGGGGGGTCACTGAAGCTTTCTTT. Translating gives CSARTGGVTEAFF. Together with reference TRBV29-1 and TRBJ1-1, the CDR3 gives the full variable domain: SAVISQKPSRDICQRGTSLTIQCQVDSQVTMMFWYRQQPGQSLTLIATANQGSEATYESGFVIDKFPISRPNLTFSTLTVSNMSPEDSSIYLCSARTGGVTEAFFGQGTRLTVV.

The chain has TRBV15 and TRBJ1-3; weak D call: TRBD1 (5 bases). This CDR3 has 16 residues. Trimming stripped 4 bases from V and 0 bases from J, with 13 bases between. The germline gives CDR1 LNHNV, CDR2 YYDKDF (reference sequence). CDR3 coding DNA: TGTGCCACCAGCACGGGACTACCCGGCTCTGGAAACACCATATATTTT. Protein sequence: CATSTGLPGSGNTIYF.

On this clone: One end of the junction does not line up with germline, which may come from a read error. V and J are TRBV7-2 and TRBJ1-5; tentative D call: TRBD1 (6 bases). CDR1 is SGHTA and CDR2 is FQGNSA in the germline V gene. CDR3 length: 17 residues. The CDR3 here is CASSLAGQRNSNQPQHF. The CDR3, as DNA: TGTGCCAGCAGCCTAGCAGGACAGCGCAATAGCAATCAGCCCCAGCATTTT.

In its sample, this clone was seen a few times. The chain links TRBV18 to TRBJ1-1; weak D call: TRBD1 (5 bases). Germline lookup yields CDR1 KGHSH and CDR2 LQKENI. This CDR3 contains 14 residues. V was shortened by 3 bases and J by 4 bases, with 12 bases between the two germline ends. Here the CDR3 reads CASSPNLRVTEAFF. CDR3 bases: TGTGCCAGCTCACCGAATCTCAGGGTCACTGAAGCTTTCTTT.

The chain is built from TRBV6-6 and TRBJ1-6; maybe TRBD1 (6 bases). This CDR3 has 15 residues. The germline CDR1 and CDR2 sequences are MNHNY and SVGAGI (reference sequence). Trimming pared 6 bases from V and 14 bases from J, leaving 23 bases between. CDR3 in DNA: TGTGCCAGCAGCCTCCCGGGACAAGGGTCGCCTTCCCTCCACTTT. It codes for CASSLPGQGSPSLHF.

The rearrangement uses TRBV6-1 and TRBJ1-1; a weak D match, TRBD1 (5 bases). V was pared by 2 bases and J by 14 bases, with 12 bases between. Germline CDR1 reads MNHNS; CDR2 reads SASEGT. This CDR3 is 11 amino acids long. The CDR3 DNA reads as TGTGCCAGCAGTGAATGGCTCGGGGGGTTCTTT. Protein: CASSEWLGGFF.

The chain combines TRBV28 with TRBJ2-1, with 7 positions matching TRBD2. The V and J ends lost 2 bases and 7 bases, in that order; junction bases with no gene match: 17. The CDR3 has 18 residues. From germline, CDR1 is MDHEN and CDR2 SYDVKM. The CDR3 loop is CASSLVPQRRQGGNEQFF. DNA for the CDR3: TGTGCCAGCAGTTTAGTCCCTCAGCGCAGGCAGGGAGGGAATGAGCAGTTCTTC.

This chain connects TRBV28 to TRBJ1-5; the D gene is possibly TRBD1 (5 bases). The V and J ends lost 7 bases and 0 bases respectively, with 13 bases between them. The CDR3 extends over 15 amino acids. Germline V gene sequence: CDR1 MDHEN, CDR2 SYDVKM. CDR3 DNA: TGTGCCAGCAACCCGGGACTTCGTAGCAATCAGCCCCAGCATTTT. As protein: CASNPGLRSNQPQHF.

In its sample, this clone was seen a few times. This chain links TRBV4-2 with TRBJ2-2; perhaps TRBD2 as D (7 bases). Germline CDR1 reads LGHNA; CDR2 reads YNFKEQ. The CDR3 is made up of 15 amino acids. V gave up 4 bases and J gave up 6 bases, with 15 bases separating them. CDR3 sequence reads: CASSPRGGGSGELFF. DNA for the CDR3: TGTGCCAGCAGCCCAAGGGGGGGAGGCTCCGGGGAGCTGTTTTTT.

V is TRBV11-2 and J is TRBJ1-2, with a weak D call TRBD1 (6 bases). There are 14 residues in the CDR3. The germline V gene encodes CDR1 SGHAT and CDR2 FQNNGV. Deletions cut 3 bases from V and 3 bases from J, with 11 bases between. The CDR3 here is CASSLFRGDYGYTF. CDR3 nucleotide sequence: TGTGCCAGCAGCTTGTTCAGGGGCGACTATGGCTACACCTTC.

The chain combines TRBV4-1 with TRBJ1-2, with 9 bases that match TRBD1. Germline CDR1 MGHRA, CDR2 YSYEKL. V was clipped by 0 bases and J by 2 bases; unmatched bases: 4. This CDR3 spans 16 amino acids. CDR3: CASSQETGTGNYGYTF. Written as DNA, the CDR3 is TGCGCCAGCAGCCAAGAAACCGGGACAGGGAACTATGGCTACACCTTC.

This chain links TRBV2 with TRBJ2-5, with 8 nucleotides matching TRBD2. J lost 5 bases, V lost 5 bases, and 10 bases had no gene match. CDR3 length: 15 amino acids. The germline V gene has CDR1 SNHLY and CDR2 FYNNEI. The CDR3 sequence is CASSSIAGKGETQYF. As DNA, the CDR3 is TGTGCCAGCAGTTCCATAGCGGGGAAGGGGGAGACCCAGTACTTC.

The chain recombines TRBV7-2 with TRBJ2-7, with D hard to call. From germline, CDR1 is SGHTA and CDR2 FQGNSA. This CDR3 has 12 residues. Trimming removed 5 bases at V and 0 bases at J, with 5 bases between. CDR3 bases: TGTGCCAGCAGCCCGAGCTCCTACGAGCAGTACTTC. It encodes CASSPSSYEQYF.

This clone has just one count. The chain recombines TRBV19 with TRBJ2-3; 15 nucleotides match TRBD2. CDR3 size: 17 residues. Germline trimming cut 3 bases from V and 6 bases from J; bases unmatched to any gene: 7. Germline CDR1 LNHDA, CDR2 SQIVND (reference sequence). The CDR3 sequence is CASSIRLGLAGGDTQYF. In DNA, the CDR3 is TGTGCCAGTAGTATTCGTCTCGGACTAGCGGGGGGGGATACGCAGTATTTT.

The chain employs TRBV2 and TRBJ2-5; 7 nucleotides match TRBD2. The CDR3 totals 14 residues. Looked up from germline, CDR1 is SNHLY and CDR2 is FYNNEI. Trimming removed 1 base from V and 5 bases from J; junction bases left unmatched: 4. The CDR3 bases are TGTGCCAGCAGTGAAGGGGGAGGGATGGAGACCCAGTACTTC. This gives the protein CASSEGGGMETQYF.

The V call is TRBV5-1, the J call TRBJ2-5, with D unclear. Germline V CDR1 and CDR2: SGHRS, YFSETQ. V was trimmed by 7 bases and J by 2 bases, leaving 12 bases between them. CDR3 length equals 13 residues. This CDR3 reads CASGNTAQETQYF. CDR3 coding DNA: TGCGCCAGCGGAAACACAGCTCAAGAGACCCAGTACTTC.

The rearrangement links TRBV6-1 to TRBJ2-5, with 10 bases that match TRBD2. CDR3 length: 16 residues. Trimming cost V 4 bases and J 5 bases; bases outside gene matches: 10. Germline values: CDR1 MNHNS, CDR2 SASEGT. The CDR3 spells CASSGTSGMIGETQYF. CDR3 nucleotides: TGTGCCAGCAGTGGAACTAGCGGGATGATTGGGGAGACCCAGTACTTC.

As concerns this clone: Distinct nucleotide sequences in the sample also encode this CDR3. The chain recombines TRBV6-4 with TRBJ2-1, with D maybe TRBD2 (6 bases). The CDR3 consists of 13 residues. The V end was cut by 3 bases, the J end by 4 bases, with 7 bases between. CDR1 MRHNA and CDR2 SNTAGT come from the germline V gene. The CDR3 here is CASSEREYNEQFF. For the CDR3, the DNA is TGTGCCAGCAGTGAACGGGAGTACAATGAGCAGTTCTTC.

The gene calls are TRBV5-1 and TRBJ1-4; 7 bases fit TRBD1. The CDR3 loop spans 17 amino acids. Losses at the gene ends were 5 bases for V and 0 bases for J; bases not matched to a gene: 10. Germline assignment: CDR1 SGHRS and CDR2 YFSETQ. CDR3 in amino acids: CASSRQGRWATNEKLFF. DNA of the CDR3: TGCGCCAGCAGTCGACAGGGTAGATGGGCAACTAATGAAAAACTGTTTTTT. The full variable domain, rest sourced from reference TRBV5-1 and TRBJ1-4, is KAGVTQTPRYLIKTRGQQVTLSCSPISGHRSVSWYQQTPGQGLQFLFEYFSETQRNKGNFPGRFSGRQFSNSRSEMNVSTLELGDSALYLCASSRQGRWATNEKLFFGSGTQLSVL.